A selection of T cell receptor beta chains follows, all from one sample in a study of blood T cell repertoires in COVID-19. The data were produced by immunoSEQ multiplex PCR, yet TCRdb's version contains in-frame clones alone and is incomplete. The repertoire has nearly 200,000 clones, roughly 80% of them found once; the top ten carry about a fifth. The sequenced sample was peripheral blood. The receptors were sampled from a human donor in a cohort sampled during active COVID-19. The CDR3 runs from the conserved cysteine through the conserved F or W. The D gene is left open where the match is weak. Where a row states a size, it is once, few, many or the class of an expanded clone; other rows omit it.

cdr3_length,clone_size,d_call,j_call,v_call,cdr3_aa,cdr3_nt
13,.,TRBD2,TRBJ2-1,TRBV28,CASISGGAEEQFF,TGTGCCAGCATTAGCGGGGGGGCAGAGGAGCAGTTCTTC
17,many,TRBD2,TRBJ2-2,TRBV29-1,CSVLLPSGYSNTGELFF,TGCAGCGTTCTCTTGCCTAGCGGGTATTCGAACACCGGGGAGCTGTTTTTT
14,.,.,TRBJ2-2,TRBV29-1,CSVGGSVTTGELFF,TGCAGCGTTGGAGGTTCGGTGACCACCGGGGAGCTGTTTTTT
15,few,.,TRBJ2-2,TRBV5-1,CASSSDSTNTGELFF,TGCGCCAGCAGCTCGGACAGCACGAACACCGGGGAGCTGTTTTTT
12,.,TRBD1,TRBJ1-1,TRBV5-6,CASSYQGARAFF,TGTGCCAGCAGCTATCAGGGGGCGAGAGCTTTCTTT
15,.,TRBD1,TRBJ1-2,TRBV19,CASTQIGTGNYGYTF,TGTGCCAGTACCCAGATTGGGACAGGGAACTATGGCTACACCTTC
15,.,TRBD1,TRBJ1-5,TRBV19,CASRPQGASNQPQHF,TGTGCCAGCAGACCACAGGGGGCAAGCAATCAGCCCCAGCATTTT
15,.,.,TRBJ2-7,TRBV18,CASSPGGDLSYEQYF,TGTGCCAGCTCACCAGGAGGGGATTTATCCTACGAGCAGTACTTC
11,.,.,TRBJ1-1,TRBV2,CASFWGSEAFF,TGTGCCAGCTTCTGGGGCTCTGAAGCTTTCTTT
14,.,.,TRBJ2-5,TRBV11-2,CASSLMGVVETQYF,TGTGCCAGCAGCCTCATGGGAGTTGTCGAGACCCAGTACTTC
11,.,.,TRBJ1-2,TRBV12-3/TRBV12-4,CASQHRGGYTF,TGTGCCAGCCAACACCGAGGGGGCTACACCTTC